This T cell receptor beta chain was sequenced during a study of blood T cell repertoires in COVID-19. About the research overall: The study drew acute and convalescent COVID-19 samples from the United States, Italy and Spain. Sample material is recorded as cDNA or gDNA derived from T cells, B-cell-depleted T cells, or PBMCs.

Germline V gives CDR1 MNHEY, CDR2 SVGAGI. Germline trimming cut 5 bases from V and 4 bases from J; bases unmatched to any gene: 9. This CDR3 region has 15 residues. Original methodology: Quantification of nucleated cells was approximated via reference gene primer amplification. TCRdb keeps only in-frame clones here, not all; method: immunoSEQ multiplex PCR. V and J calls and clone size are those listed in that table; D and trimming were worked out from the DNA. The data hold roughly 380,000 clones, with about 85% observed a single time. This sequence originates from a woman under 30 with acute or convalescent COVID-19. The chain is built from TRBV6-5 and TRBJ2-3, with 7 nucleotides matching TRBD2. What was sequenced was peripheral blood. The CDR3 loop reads CASSPRGGGADTQYF. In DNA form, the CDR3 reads TGTGCCAGCAGTCCGAGGGGCGGGGGAGCAGATACGCAGTATTTT.